This entry lists 8 T cell receptor beta chains sequenced from one sample in a study of control samples from healthy donors and cancer patients. Only in-frame clones appear in the TCRdb table, and some are missing; sequencing was by immunoSEQ multiplex PCR. The repertoire holds roughly 100,000 clones, about 91% seen once, with 2% to 2.5% in the top ten. Sequenced: blood. Source of these receptors: a woman aged 18-35 years in good health.

The chain uses TRBV7-8 and TRBJ2-3; D is undetermined. Trimming pared 3 bases from V and 1 base from J, leaving 11 bases between. Looked up from germline, CDR1 is SGHVS and CDR2 is FQNEAQ. The CDR3 is made up of 15 amino acids. CDR3 residues: CASSFSTPRTDTQYF. The CDR3 nucleotides read TGTGCCAGCAGCTTTTCAACCCCGCGCACAGATACGCAGTATTTT.

CDR3 sequence: CASSEGGAPLNQPQHF. In DNA form, the CDR3 reads TGTGCCAGCAGTGAGGGGGGCGCCCCCTTGAATCAGCCCCAGCATTTT. The chain employs TRBV6-1 and TRBJ1-5, with D possibly being TRBD1 (6 bases). This CDR3 is 16 amino acids long. V lost 3 bases to trimming and J lost 4 bases, with 16 bases between them. Germline CDR1 is MNHNS and CDR2 is SASEGT.

This clone showed up just once. The rearrangement links TRBV4-3 to TRBJ2-7; D is tentatively TRBD1 or TRBD2 (5 bases each). The germline V gene encodes CDR1 LGHNA and CDR2 YSLEER. This CDR3 has 15 residues. Trimming removed 2 bases at V and 1 base at J, with 12 bases between. CDR3 sequence reads: CASSQKWDGSYEQYF. The CDR3 DNA sequence: TGCGCCAGCAGCCAAAAGTGGGACGGTTCCTACGAGCAGTACTTC.

This chain links TRBV28 with TRBJ1-2; no clear D gene. This CDR3 contains 14 residues. V lost 3 bases to trimming and J lost 6 bases, with 14 bases between them. Germline V gene sequence: CDR1 MDHEN, CDR2 SYDVKM. The CDR3 sequence: CASSLLRPWDGYTF. The CDR3 nucleotides read TGTGCCAGCAGTTTGTTAAGGCCCTGGGATGGCTACACCTTC.

The J gene is TRBJ1-5, the V gene TRBV28, with TRBD1 identical over 7 bases. Germline trimming cut 5 bases from V and 3 bases from J; bases unmatched to any gene: 7. Germline-derived CDR1 and CDR2 are MDHEN and SYDVKM. This CDR3 comprises 15 residues. CDR3 sequence (DNA): TGTGCCAGCAGTCCTCAACAGGGGATCAATCAGCCCCAGCATTTT. Its translation is CASSPQQGINQPQHF.

In its sample, this clone was seen once. The chain recombines TRBV5-4 with TRBJ2-1; 8 positions agree with TRBD2. After removal of 4 bases from V and 5 bases from J, the junction contained 8 bases not matched to a gene. Germline V gene data show CDR1 as SGHNT and CDR2 as YYREEE (reference sequence). The CDR3 covers 15 residues. In DNA form, the CDR3 reads TGTGCCAGCAGCCGCGAGGCGGGGGGCAACAATGAGCAGTTCTTC. It codes for CASSREAGGNNEQFF.

V usage is TRBV30 and J usage is TRBJ1-5; D uncertain. The length of the CDR3 is 12 residues. Trimming left V 1 base short and J 3 bases short, with 4 bases between. Germline V lookup: CDR1 GTSNPN, CDR2 SVGIG (reference sequence). The CDR3 loop reads CAWSGTNQPQHF. CDR3 nucleotide sequence: TGTGCCTGGAGTGGAACCAATCAGCCCCAGCATTTT.

The DNA for the CDR3 is TGTGCCAGCACTTCCGCGGGAGGGCTGGATACGCAGTATTTT. Encoded protein: CASTSAGGLDTQYF. This chain joins TRBV2 and TRBJ2-3; 9 nucleotides line up with TRBD2. Per germline, CDR1 SNHLY and CDR2 FYNNEI. This CDR3 contains 14 residues. Losses at the gene ends were 7 bases for V and 6 bases for J; bases not matched to a gene: 8.